One and the same sample provided the 14 T cell receptor beta chains below, sequenced in a study of shared clonotypes between healthy human individuals. Some clones are missing from TCRdb's copy, which holds only in-frame ones; the method was immunoSEQ multiplex PCR. The sample includes about 460,000 clones, roughly four fifths of them seen just once. Sequenced material: PBMCs. These TCRs come from a woman in her 40s in good health. Some clones in this sample may be carry-over from other donors' samples.

CDR3 in DNA: TGTGCCAGCAGCCGGGACGAGAGCTCCTACGAGCAGTACTTC. Translation gives CASSRDESSYEQYF. The genes are TRBV10-3 and TRBJ2-7, with D possibly called TRBD1 or TRBD2 (5 bases each). There are 14 residues in the CDR3. CDR1 and CDR2 from the germline V gene are ENHRY and SYGVKD. The germline V and J ends were trimmed by 10 bases and 0 bases, with 16 bases remaining between them.

The chain has TRBV6-5 and TRBJ2-7; weak D call: TRBD1 (6 bases). This CDR3 has 14 amino acids. Trimming cost V 6 bases and J 9 bases, with 21 bases left between them. The germline gives CDR1 MNHEY, CDR2 SVGAGI. The CDR3 reads CASSPDRDLRGQYF. The CDR3 DNA sequence: TGTGCCAGCAGCCCGGACAGAGACCTACGTGGGCAGTACTTC.

As to this clone: Other DNA sequences from this sample encode an identical CDR3 as well. This chain links TRBV29-1 with TRBJ2-2; 7 bases line up with TRBD1. V trimming: 5 bases; J trimming: 6 bases; junction bases outside the gene matches: 6. The CDR3 has 13 amino acids. The germline gives CDR1 SQVTM, CDR2 ANQGSEA. CDR3 coding DNA: TGCAGCGTTATCGCAGGGGGTGCCGGGGAGCTGTTTTTT. Translation gives CSVIAGGAGELFF.

V usage is TRBV5-1 and J usage is TRBJ2-1, with a tentative D call TRBD1 (6 bases). The ends were cut back, 0 bases at V and 2 bases at J, with 9 bases in the middle. The CDR3 is made up of 15 amino acids. Germline V gene data show CDR1 as SGHRS and CDR2 as YFSETQ. The CDR3 loop is CASSLEPGAYNEQFF. CDR3 nucleotide sequence: TGCGCCAGCAGCTTGGAGCCAGGGGCCTACAATGAGCAGTTCTTC.

This chain joins TRBV28 and TRBJ2-7, with 15 bases identical to TRBD2. After removal of 6 bases from V and 6 bases from J, the junction contained 15 bases not matched to a gene. The CDR3 length is 18 residues. Looked up from germline, CDR1 is MDHEN and CDR2 is SYDVKM. The CDR3 loop reads CASSLPTGTSGRSGEQYF. Written as DNA, the CDR3 is TGTGCCAGCAGCTTACCCACCGGGACTAGCGGGAGGAGCGGCGAGCAGTACTTC.

The chain combines TRBV18 with TRBJ1-1; D is ambiguous. The germline V and J ends were trimmed by 2 bases and 2 bases, with 12 bases remaining between them. This CDR3 spans 15 amino acids. CDR1 and CDR2 from the germline V gene are KGHSH and LQKENI. The CDR3 DNA reads as TGTGCCAGCTCACCAGAGCCGGCCTCCAACACTGAAGCTTTCTTT. This sequence encodes CASSPEPASNTEAFF.

The chain couples TRBV6-1 to TRBJ2-5; 9 bases fit TRBD1. V was pared by 6 bases and J by 3 bases, with 2 bases of the junction left unmatched. The germline V gene has CDR1 MNHNS and CDR2 SASEGT. There are 13 residues in the CDR3. The CDR3 DNA is TGTGCCAGCAGCCGGGACAGGGAAGAGACCCAGTACTTC. This translates into CASSRDREETQYF.

V usage is TRBV30 and J usage is TRBJ2-1, with TRBD2 matching over 11 bases. The CDR3 is made up of 13 amino acids. The ends lost 2 bases at V and 10 bases at J; junction bases unmatched: 4. Per germline, CDR1 GTSNPN and CDR2 SVGIG (reference sequence). DNA of the CDR3: TGTGCCTGGAGTAGAGCTAGCGGGAGGGAGCAGTTCTTC. Amino acids: CAWSRASGREQFF.

V is TRBV28 and J is TRBJ2-5; D is ambiguous. Judging by the DNA end, TRBJ2-7 fits better; the J call may be wrong. There are 12 residues in the CDR3. Looked up from germline, CDR1 is MDHEN and CDR2 is SYDVKM. For the CDR3, the DNA is TGTGCCAGCTCCACCCCCACAGTCGAGCAGTACTTC. This encodes CASSTPTVEQYF.

Comment on this clone: A far larger clone is one nucleotide away, so this likely arose from a read error. Distinct nucleotide sequences in the sample also encode this CDR3. The chain recombines TRBV5-1 with TRBJ2-1; TRBD2 aligns across 11 bases. The CDR3 sequence is 15 residues long. V trimming: 1 base; J trimming: 7 bases; junction bases outside the gene matches: 4. From germline, CDR1 is SGHRS and CDR2 YFSETQ. The CDR3 DNA is TGCGCCAGCAGCTTGCGGCTAGCGGGAGGTAATGAGCAGTTCTTC. It specifies CASSLRLAGGNEQFF.

The V and J genes are TRBV2 and TRBJ1-1; the D is unclear. There are 13 residues in the CDR3. V was trimmed by 6 bases and J by 5 bases, leaving 13 bases between them. Germline loops: CDR1 SNHLY, CDR2 FYNNEI. The CDR3 DNA is TGTGCCAGCAGCACTTCGATTGGGACTGAAGCTTTCTTT. Amino acids: CASSTSIGTEAFF.

This clone was detected a few times. The V gene is TRBV27, the J gene TRBJ2-7, with D tentatively TRBD2 (6 bases). The V gene lost 3 bases and the J gene lost 3 bases, with 15 bases spanning the gap. The germline V gene has CDR1 MNHEY and CDR2 SMNVEV (reference sequence). This CDR3 region has 15 residues. The CDR3 DNA sequence: TGTGCCAGCAGTTTTCAAGCGGGTACTTTCTACGAGCAGTACTTC. Translation gives CASSFQAGTFYEQYF.

The V gene is TRBV28, the J gene TRBJ1-5, with D unclear. This CDR3 has 13 amino acids. Trimming pared 4 bases from V and 0 bases from J, leaving 4 bases between. In germline, CDR1 is MDHEN, CDR2 SYDVKM. CDR3 region: CASSSDSNQPQHF. The CDR3 region has the DNA TGTGCCAGCAGTTCAGATAGCAATCAGCCCCAGCATTTT.

The rearrangement joins TRBV6-5 to TRBJ1-1; D perhaps matches TRBD1 (5 bases). The CDR3 length is 16 residues. Trimming pared 1 base from V and 0 bases from J, leaving 12 bases between. Germline assignment: CDR1 MNHEY and CDR2 SVGAGI. In DNA, the CDR3 is TGTGCCAGCAGTTACTTTGGTCGACAGATGAACACTGAAGCTTTCTTT. It yields the protein CASSYFGRQMNTEAFF.